This T cell receptor (beta chain) was obtained from a study of shared T cell receptors in the human thymus. This clone has just a few counts. The CDR3 covers 16 residues. V lost 7 bases, J lost 1 base, and 5 bases stayed unmatched. CDR1 SQVTM and CDR2 ANQGSEA come from the germline V gene. Measured with immunoSEQ multiplex PCR; TCRdb has only the in-frame clones, and not every one. The table records almost 550,000 clones, approximately 80% of them present only once. These records were also assigned to another study, of human thymus T cells. That work adds: Healthy Finnish infants having corrective surgery for congenital heart defects served as donors. Resections were taken during corrective heart surgery, and the thymus tissue came from these. Seemingly biased V and J gene usage marked thymic and blood repertoires. Related work found strong thymic repertoire overlap between unrelated individuals.

This rearrangement joins TRBV29-1 to TRBJ2-2, with 14 bases lining up with TRBD2. This TCR came from a boy younger than two with a congenital heart defect. The sample consisted of thymocytes. CDR3 nucleotides: TGCAGCGCCGAGACTAGCGGGAGGGAGAACACCGGGGAGCTGTTTTTT. It yields the protein CSAETSGRENTGELFF.